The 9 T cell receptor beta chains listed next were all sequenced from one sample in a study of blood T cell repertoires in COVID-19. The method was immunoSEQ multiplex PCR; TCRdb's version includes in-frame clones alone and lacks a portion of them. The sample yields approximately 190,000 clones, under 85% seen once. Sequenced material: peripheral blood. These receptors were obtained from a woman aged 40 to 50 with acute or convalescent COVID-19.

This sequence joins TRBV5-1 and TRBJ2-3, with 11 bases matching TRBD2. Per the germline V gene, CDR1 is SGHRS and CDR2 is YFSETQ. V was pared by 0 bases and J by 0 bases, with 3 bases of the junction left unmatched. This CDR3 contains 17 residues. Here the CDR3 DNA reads TGCGCCAGCAGCTTGGGACTAGCGGGGACTAGCACAGATACGCAGTATTTT. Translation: CASSLGLAGTSTDTQYF.

CDR3 nucleotides: TGTGCCAGCTCACCTCGGGCTAGCGCCGGCACAGATACGCAGTATTTT. Protein sequence: CASSPRASAGTDTQYF. V gene TRBV18 combines with J gene TRBJ2-3; a possible D gene is TRBD2 (6 bases). From germline, CDR1 is KGHSH and CDR2 LQKENI. The CDR3 length is 16 residues. Trimming took off 3 bases at V and 1 base at J, with 14 bases between the two ends.

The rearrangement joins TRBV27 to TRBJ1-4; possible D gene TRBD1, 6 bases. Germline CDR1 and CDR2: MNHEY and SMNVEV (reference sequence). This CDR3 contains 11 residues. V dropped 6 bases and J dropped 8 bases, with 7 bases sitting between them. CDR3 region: CASSTGEKLFF. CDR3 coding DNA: TGTGCCAGCAGCACAGGGGAAAAACTGTTTTTT.

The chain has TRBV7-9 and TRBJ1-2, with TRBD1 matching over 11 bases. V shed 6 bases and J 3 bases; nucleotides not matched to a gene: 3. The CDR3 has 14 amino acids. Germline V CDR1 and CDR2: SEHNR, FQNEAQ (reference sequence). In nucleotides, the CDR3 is TGTGCCAGCAGTCGGGACAGGGGGTACTATGGCTACACCTTC. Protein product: CASSRDRGYYGYTF.

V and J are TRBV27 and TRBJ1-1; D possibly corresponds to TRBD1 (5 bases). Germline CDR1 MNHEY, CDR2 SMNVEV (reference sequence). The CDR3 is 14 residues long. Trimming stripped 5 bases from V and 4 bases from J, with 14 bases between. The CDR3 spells CASSHTGGGTEAFF. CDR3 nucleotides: TGTGCCAGCAGTCACACAGGCGGGGGCACTGAAGCTTTCTTT.

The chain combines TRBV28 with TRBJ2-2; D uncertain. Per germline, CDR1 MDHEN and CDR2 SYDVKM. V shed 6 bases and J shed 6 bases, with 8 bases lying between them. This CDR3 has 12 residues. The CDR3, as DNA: TGTGCCAGCAGCTCCCTCCCCGGGGAGCTGTTTTTT. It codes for CASSSLPGELFF. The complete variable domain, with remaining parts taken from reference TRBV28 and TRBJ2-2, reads DVKVTQSSRYLVKRTGEKVFLECVQDMDHENMFWYRQDPGLGLRLIYFSYDVKMKEKGDIPEGYSVSREKKERFSLILESASTNQTSMYLCASSSLPGELFFGEGSRLTVL.

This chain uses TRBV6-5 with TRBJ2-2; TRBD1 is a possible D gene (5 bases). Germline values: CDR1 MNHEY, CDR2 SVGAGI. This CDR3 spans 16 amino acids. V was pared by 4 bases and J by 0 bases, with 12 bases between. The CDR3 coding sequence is TGTGCCAGCAGTTCGCGGCTAGGGGCGAACACCGGGGAGCTGTTTTTT. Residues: CASSSRLGANTGELFF.

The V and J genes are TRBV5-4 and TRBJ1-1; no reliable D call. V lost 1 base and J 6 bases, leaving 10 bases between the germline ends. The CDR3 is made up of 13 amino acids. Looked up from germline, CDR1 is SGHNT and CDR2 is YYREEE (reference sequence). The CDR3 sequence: CASSLLTGSEAFF. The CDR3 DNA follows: TGTGCCAGCAGCTTGCTGACGGGTTCTGAAGCTTTCTTT.

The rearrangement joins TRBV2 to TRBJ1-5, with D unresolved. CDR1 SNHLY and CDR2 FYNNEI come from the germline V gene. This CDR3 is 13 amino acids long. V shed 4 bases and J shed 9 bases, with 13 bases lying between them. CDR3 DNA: TGTGCCAGCAGTGCTCTGGACTATGGGCCCCAGCATTTT. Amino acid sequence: CASSALDYGPQHF.